This entry describes one T cell receptor (beta chain). The germline V and J ends were trimmed by 2 bases and 6 bases, with 7 bases remaining between them. This CDR3 spans 13 amino acids. CDR1 LNHDA and CDR2 SQIVND come from the germline V gene (reference sequence). Authors' data handling: Reference gene primers were amplified, and this amplification served to estimate nucleated cell counts. The data were produced by immunoSEQ multiplex PCR, yet TCRdb's version contains in-frame clones alone and is incomplete. The V and J calls and clone size are taken from that table; D and trimming were inferred from the DNA. The sample yields about 73,000 clones, 82% seen once. This entry is derived from a study of blood T cell repertoires in COVID-19.

The TCR comes from a woman aged 60 to 75 with acute or convalescent COVID-19. The chain is built from TRBV19 and TRBJ2-2; D unresolved. Input material: peripheral blood. The CDR3 loop is CASSIQMPGELFF. DNA of the CDR3: TGTGCCAGTAGTATACAGATGCCCGGGGAGCTGTTTTTT.